The rows below give T cell receptor beta chains drawn from one sample of a study of patients and donors after allogeneic stem cell transplantation. In TCRdb, the RT-PCR reads were re-called with MiXCR into one record per CDR3 protein. The sample consists of over 150,000 distinct CDR3 sequences, around two fifths of them appearing once. Sequenced material: blood, either unsorted or a sorted T cell fraction (not recorded which). The source is a human donor who was either an allogeneic HSCT recipient or a stem cell or donor lymphocyte infusion donor (not recorded which). It is not recorded whose cells these are; they may come from a transplant donor. CDR3s include the opening cysteine and the closing phenylalanine or tryptophan. A D gene is named only where the DNA matches it firmly. Expanded clones are given a class, and other clones once, few, many or no size at all.

clone_size	j_call	v_call	d_call	cdr3_aa	cdr3_nt
many	TRBJ1-5	TRBV5-1	-	CASSYDGDQPQHF	TGCGCCAGCAGCTACGACGGGGATCAGCCCCAGCATTTT
few	TRBJ2-7	TRBV29-1	TRBD2	CSVDAGLAGEQYF	TGCAGCGTTGATGCGGGACTAGCGGGCGAGCAGTACTTC
-	TRBJ2-2	TRBV7-9	TRBD1	CASSPRTGEITGELFF	TGTGCCAGCAGCCCGAGGACAGGGGAGATCACCGGGGAGCTGTTTTTT
-	TRBJ2-3	TRBV9	-	CASSVDAPGDTQYF	TGTGCCAGCAGCGTAGATGCCCCCGGGGATACGCAGTATTTT
-	TRBJ2-5	TRBV28	TRBD2	CASSSPSAGERETQYF	TGTGCCAGCAGTTCCCCCTCTGCGGGAGAGAGGGAGACCCAGTACTTC
-	TRBJ2-7	TRBV4-3	TRBD2	CASSQDLGSGRAEQYF	TGCGCCAGCAGCCAAGATCTGGGTAGCGGGAGGGCCGAGCAGTACTTC
few	TRBJ1-6	TRBV19	-	CASSITGTANSPLHF	TGTGCCAGTAGTATAACCGGGACGGCCAATTCACCCCTCCACTTT
few	TRBJ1-3	TRBV20-1	-	CSAGTPGTSPHGSGNTIYF	TGCAGTGCTGGAACACCGGGGACATCTCCTCATGGCTCTGGAAACACCATATATTTT
few	TRBJ1-5	TRBV15	-	CATSRDMGPQHF	TGTGCCACCAGCAGAGACATGGGGCCCCAGCATTTT
-	TRBJ1-1	TRBV27	TRBD1	CASFVLGGPNTEAFF	TGTGCCAGCTTTGTGTTAGGGGGCCCGAACACTGAAGCTTTCTTT
-	TRBJ1-1	TRBV27	-	CASSWAGNTEAFF	TGTGCCAGCAGTTGGGCGGGGAACACTGAAGCTTTCTTT
-	TRBJ1-1	TRBV29-1	-	CSVAKLIKDTEAFF	TGCAGCGTTGCTAAATTGATTAAGGACACTGAAGCTTTCTTT
few	TRBJ1-6	TRBV25-1	-	CASSEYPSSYNSPLHF	TGTGCCAGCAGTGAATATCCCAGCTCCTATAATTCACCCCTCCACTTT
-	TRBJ2-7	TRBV9	TRBD2	CASSISGSASYEQYF	TGTGCCAGCAGCATTAGCGGGAGCGCTTCCTACGAGCAGTACTTC
-	TRBJ1-3	TRBV29-1	-	CSVSPMEVGGNTIYF	TGCAGCGTTTCCCCTATGGAGGTCGGTGGAAACACCATATATTTT
-	TRBJ2-7	TRBV4-3	-	CASSQDSGPVYEQYF	TGCGCCAGCAGCCAAGATTCGGGGCCAGTGTACGAGCAGTACTTC
few	TRBJ1-1	TRBV7-2	-	CASSVQQGGRAEAFF	TGTGCCAGCAGCGTCCAACAGGGAGGAAGGGCTGAAGCTTTCTTT
-	TRBJ2-5	TRBV24-1	TRBD1	CATSGGGSPQETQYF	TGTGCCACCAGTGGAGGGGGCTCCCCCCAAGAGACCCAGTACTTC
-	TRBJ1-1	TRBV6-2/TRBV6-3	-	CASSYEPRIGSTEAFF	TGTGCCAGCAGCTACGAACCCCGGATCGGCAGCACTGAAGCTTTCTTT
-	TRBJ2-7	TRBV27	TRBD1	CASRRLWQGVYEQYF	TGTGCCAGCAGGAGGTTGTGGCAGGGGGTTTACGAGCAGTACTTC
few	TRBJ2-1	TRBV5-1	TRBD2	CASSQNSGRAGNEQFF	TGCGCCAGCAGCCAGAACAGCGGGAGGGCCGGAAATGAGCAGTTCTTC
-	TRBJ2-2	TRBV4-2	-	CASSQDMASGELFF	TGTGCCAGCAGCCAAGATATGGCTAGCGGGGAGCTGTTTTTT
few	TRBJ1-5	TRBV6-5	-	CASSETPNQPQHF	TGTGCCAGCAGTGAGACACCAAATCAGCCCCAGCATTTT
-	TRBJ1-2	TRBV5-1	TRBD1	CASSFGTGIINLYGYTF	TGCGCCAGCAGCTTCGGGACAGGGATCATAAATCTCTATGGCTACACCTTC
few	TRBJ1-1	TRBV12-3/TRBV12-4	-	CASTGFMNTEAFF	TGTGCCAGTACAGGGTTCATGAACACTGAAGCTTTCTTT
-	TRBJ1-1	TRBV15	-	CATSNQGGIGEAFF	TGTGCCACCAGTAACCAAGGGGGAATTGGTGAAGCTTTCTTT
few	TRBJ1-5	TRBV12-3/TRBV12-4	-	CASSFKGPESNQPQHF	TGTGCCAGCAGTTTTAAGGGTCCTGAGAGCAATCAGCCCCAGCATTTT
once	TRBJ1-1	TRBV29-1	-	CSVREAEAFF	TGCAGCGTCCGGGAGGCGGAAGCTTTCTTT